The clone carrying this TCR beta chain was found once. Its specificity is unknown. This entry is derived from a study of cytomegalovirus exposure and HLA in healthy donors. PCR employed 60 Vbeta and 13 Jbeta primers. The table came from immunoSEQ multiplex PCR; TCRdb's copy has only in-frame clones and leaves some out. Counted here are approximately 80,000 clones, 55% to 65% occurring once; the ten biggest clones make up approximately 16%. Findings and limits, study-wide: A reported reduction in N-insertions relative to the 666-donor mean was seen in an Asian-associated ancestry cluster in a later analysis.

CDR1 and CDR2 (germline): SGHAT, FQDESV (reference sequence). CDR3 size: 14 residues. With 6 bases removed from V and 4 bases from J, the gap between germline ends came to 13 bases. V is TRBV11-1 and J is TRBJ2-4, with TRBD1 as a possible D gene (6 bases). Sequencing input: PBMCs. The sequence derives from a middle-aged woman in good health and CMV-seropositive. DNA of the CDR3: TGTGCCAGCAGATCACAGGGTTTGAAAAACATTCAGTACTTC. Translated: CASRSQGLKNIQYF. Combining the CDR3 with reference TRBV11-1 and TRBJ2-4 gives the whole variable domain EAEVAQSPRYKITEKSQAVAFWCDPISGHATLYWYRQILGQGPELLVQFQDESVVDDSQLPKDRFSAERLKGVDSTLKIQPAELGDSAMYLCASRSQGLKNIQYFGAGTRLSVL.